This T cell receptor beta chain was profiled in a study of T cell responses to AZD1222 COVID-19 vaccine. Study-wide results and caveats: Most donors were white British and more were female, and clonal diversity was possibly underestimated. CD4 TCRs covered the whole spike, strongest at regions 160-218 and 743-854.

Notes on this clone: What it binds is unknown.

CDR3 length: 15 amino acids. CDR1 is MDHEN and CDR2 is SYDVKM in the germline V gene. V lost 2 bases and J 6 bases, leaving 17 bases between the germline ends. Profiled with immunoSEQ multiplex PCR; TCRdb holds only in-frame clones, not every one. The repertoire consists of some 120,000 clones, with about 88% occurring once and the leading ten covering around a sixth. The clonotype comes from an adult in good health. This sequence joins TRBV28 and TRBJ2-7; D may be TRBD2 (6 bases). Sequenced here: peripheral blood, sampled on day 0 of MenACWY control vaccination. The CDR3 reads CASSLTAGPGVEQYF. CDR3 nucleotides: TGTGCCAGCAGTTTAACCGCCGGGCCGGGAGTCGAGCAGTACTTC.